This T cell receptor beta chain was sequenced during a study of beta chain features in type 1 diabetes. Study information: Patient and healthy donor groups were alike in age, gender and cell yields. Points from the study as a whole: Patients with Type 1 diabetes showed moderately but significantly shorter TCRB CDR3s in all four CD4+ subsets.

This clone was detected only a few times. The antigen remains unidentified. Every sorted population was more than 95% pure. cDNA synthesis used the whole RNA isolate, giving expressed TCRB sequences. Only in-frame clones appear in the TCRdb table, and some are missing; sequencing was by immunoSEQ multiplex PCR. Of fewer than 650,000 clones in the sample, roughly 16% were seen once. CDR1 is LGHNA and CDR2 is YSLEER in the germline V gene. The CDR3 has 15 amino acids. V shed 3 bases and J shed 3 bases, with 15 bases lying between them. The sample comprised naive CD4+ T cells from blood. The J gene is TRBJ2-7, the V gene TRBV4-3; D tentatively fits TRBD1 or TRBD2 (6 bases each). This TCR derives from a young man in good health. The DNA of the CDR3 is TGCGCCAGCAGCCAGGAACAGGGACTCCTCTACGAGCAGTACTTC. As protein: CASSQEQGLLYEQYF.